The source of this T cell receptor (beta chain) is a study of T-cell reconstitution after alpha-beta-depleted transplantation in children (dated by TCRdb to 2016 to 2017). For context, the study as a whole: T-cell immune reconstitution after TCRalphabeta/CD19-depleted allogeneic hematopoietic cell transplantation in children was quantitatively tracked in the study by means of TCR repertoire profiling.

Receptor libraries were prepared by PCR. Sequencing instrument: Illumina HiSeq 2500. TCR library preparation used molecular barcoding, with unique molecular identifiers applied to normalize quantification of the TCRbeta repertoire. TCRdb trimmed the raw reads at Q25, called clones with MiXCR and kept productive beta chains. When rows share a CDR3 protein, they turn into one entry using the most common DNA and genes. The sample table records roughly 170,000 distinct CDR3 sequences; about 6.4% of these occur just once. Jointly, the top ten make up around 3.1% of the sample. V is clipped by 3 bases and J by 4 bases, and the sequence between their germline boundaries is 7 bases long. Including cysteine and phenylalanine, the CDR3 has 13 amino acids. Only the CDR3 portion is preserved as DNA: 39 bases, with reading frame beginning at the first base. CDR1 and CDR2 are read off the germline V gene (reference sequence) as PRHDT and FYEKMQ.

As regards this clonotype: There is no known antigen for this receptor. Base qualities were left out, and no much larger clone turns up one base away.

The receptor chain draws on TRBV13 and TRBJ1-5, with no reliable assignment of the D segment. The sequence was collected from a human donor who donated a stem cell graft to a child with Wiskott-Aldrich syndrome. Sample: PBMCs from the stem cell graft donor, taken from the stem cell graft. The bases are TGTGCCAGCAGCTTGTCCAGAAATCAGCCCCAGCATTTT. This sequence encodes CASSLSRNQPQHF. The reference TRBV13 and TRBJ1-5 proteins fill in what lies around the CDR3, so the full variable domain reads AAGVIQSPRHLIKEKRETATLKCYPIPRHDTVYWYQQGPGQDPQFLISFYEKMQSDKGSIPDRFSAQQFSDYHSELNMSSLELGDSALYFCASSLSRNQPQHFGDGTRLSIL.